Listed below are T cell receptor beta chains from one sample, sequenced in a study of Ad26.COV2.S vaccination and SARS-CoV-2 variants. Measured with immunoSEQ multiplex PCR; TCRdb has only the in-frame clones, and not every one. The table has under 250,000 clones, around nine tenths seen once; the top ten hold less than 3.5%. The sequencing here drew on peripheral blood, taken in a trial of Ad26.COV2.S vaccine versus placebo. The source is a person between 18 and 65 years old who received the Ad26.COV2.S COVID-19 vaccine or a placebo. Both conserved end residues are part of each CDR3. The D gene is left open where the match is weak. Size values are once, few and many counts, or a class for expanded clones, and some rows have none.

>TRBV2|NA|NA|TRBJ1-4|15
TGTGCCAGCAGTGAATTGGCAGGCACCACTGAAAAACTGTTTTTT
CASSELAGTTEKLFF
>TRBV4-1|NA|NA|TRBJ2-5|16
TGCGCCAGCAGCCAAGAGGGCAGGGGATCGGGAGAGACCCAGTACTTC
CASSQEGRGSGETQYF
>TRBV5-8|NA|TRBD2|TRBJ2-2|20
TGTGCCAGCAGCTTGGGTATACGGACTAGCGGGGGGGCGAACACCGGGGAGCTGTTTTTT
CASSLGIRTSGGANTGELFF
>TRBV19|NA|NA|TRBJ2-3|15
TGTGCCAGTAGTCCCCTCCCTGACTCGGGAGATACGCAGTATTTT
CASSPLPDSGDTQYF
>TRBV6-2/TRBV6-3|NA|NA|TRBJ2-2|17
TGTGCCAGCAGTTATCGCCGAGGGGGGAAGAACACCGGGGAGCTGTTTTTT
CASSYRRGGKNTGELFF
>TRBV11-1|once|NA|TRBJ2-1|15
TGTGCCAGCAGCTATGAGCTAGCGTCTTACAATGAGCAGTTCTTC
CASSYELASYNEQFF
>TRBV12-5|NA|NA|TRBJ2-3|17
TGTGCTAGTGGTTTGGTCCTCACGGGCAGGGCGGCAGATACGCAGTATTTT
CASGLVLTGRAADTQYF
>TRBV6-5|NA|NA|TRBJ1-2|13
TGTGCCAGCAGTTACAAGGGGGTGGATGGCTACACCTTC
CASSYKGVDGYTF
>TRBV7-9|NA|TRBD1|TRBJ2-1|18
TGTGCCAGCAGCTTAGCAAGGCAGGGGGCTAGCTCCTACAATGAGCAGTTCTTC
CASSLARQGASSYNEQFF
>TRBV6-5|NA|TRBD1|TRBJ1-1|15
TGTGCCAGCAGTTACGACAGGGGCTTAAACACTGAAGCTTTCTTT
CASSYDRGLNTEAFF
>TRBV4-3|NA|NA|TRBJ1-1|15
TGCGCCAGCAGCCAAGCGGGGGGCGAACGGGATGAAGCTTTCTTT
CASSQAGGERDEAFF
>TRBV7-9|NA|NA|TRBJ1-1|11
TGTGCCAGCAGCCACAGGGCTGAAGCTTTCTTT
CASSHRAEAFF
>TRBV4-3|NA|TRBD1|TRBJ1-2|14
TGCGCCAGCAGCCAAGTTTGGGACAGGAGCTACTACACCTTC
CASSQVWDRSYYTF
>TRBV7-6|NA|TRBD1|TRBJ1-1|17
TGTGCCAGCAGCTTAGCAGGGGGCAATCGCGTGAACACTGAAGCTTTCTTT
CASSLAGGNRVNTEAFF
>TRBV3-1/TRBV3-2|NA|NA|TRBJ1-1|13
TGTGCCAGCAGCCGGACAGTAGACACTGAAGCTTTCTTT
CASSRTVDTEAFF
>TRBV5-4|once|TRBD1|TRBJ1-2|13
TGTGCCAGCAGCTTGGGGACAGGTTATGGCTACACCTTC
CASSLGTGYGYTF
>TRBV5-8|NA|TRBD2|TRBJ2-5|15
TGTGCCAGCAGCTTAGGCGGACTAGCCGGAGAGACCCAGTACTTC
CASSLGGLAGETQYF
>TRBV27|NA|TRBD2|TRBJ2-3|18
TGTGCCAGCAGTTTCCTAGGGACTAGCGGGGGAAGCACAGATACGCAGTATTTT
CASSFLGTSGGSTDTQYF
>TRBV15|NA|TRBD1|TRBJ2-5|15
TGTGCCACCAGCAGAGGGGGGACAGGTCAAGAGACCCAGTACTTC
CATSRGGTGQETQYF
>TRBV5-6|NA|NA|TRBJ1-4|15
TGTGCCAGCAGCTTGTGGGGCGAAACTAATGAAAAACTGTTTTTT
CASSLWGETNEKLFF
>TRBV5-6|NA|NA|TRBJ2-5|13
TGTGCCAGCAGCTTGGGCTACCAAGAGACCCAGTACTTC
CASSLGYQETQYF
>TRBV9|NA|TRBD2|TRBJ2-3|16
TGTGCCAGCAGCGCCCGACTAGCGGAGCTCACAGATACGCAGTATTTT
CASSARLAELTDTQYF
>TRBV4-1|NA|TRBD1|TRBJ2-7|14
TGCGCCAGCAGCCACCGGACAGGGCTCTACGAGCAGTACTTC
CASSHRTGLYEQYF
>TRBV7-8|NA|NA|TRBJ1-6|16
TGTGCCAGCAGCTTAGGTTGGGCCGGAATAGGTTCACCCCTCCACTTT
CASSLGWAGIGSPLHF
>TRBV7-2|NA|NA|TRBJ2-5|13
TGTGCCAGCAGCCCCAGGGTCCAAGAGACCCAGTACTTC
CASSPRVQETQYF
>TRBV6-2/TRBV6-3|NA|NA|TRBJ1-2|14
TGTGCCAGCAGTTACAATGGGAATTACTATGGCTACACCTTC
CASSYNGNYYGYTF